Following are 26 T cell receptor beta chains from one sample sequenced in a study of neoadjuvant anti-PD-1 for oral cavity cancer. TCRdb's copy holds only in-frame clones and misses some; the assay was immunoSEQ multiplex PCR. The sample carries over 14,000 clones, 60% to 75% recorded once. The specimen comprised PBMCs, sampled before nivolumab (anti-PD-1) treatment. Receptor source: a person between 35 and 79 years old with oral cavity squamous cell carcinoma.

This CDR3 reads CASSYDSYEQYF. DNA for the CDR3: TGTGCCAGCAGTTACGACAGCTACGAGCAGTACTTC. This sequence joins TRBV6-6 and TRBJ2-7; possible D gene TRBD1, 5 bases. CDR3 length equals 12 residues. Trimming took 2 bases from V and 3 from J, leaving 5 bases between them. CDR1 and CDR2 (germline): MNHNY, SVGAGI (reference sequence).

This sequence joins TRBV7-3 and TRBJ2-7; 8 nucleotides line up with TRBD2. Germline CDR1 and CDR2: SGHTA and FQGTGA. Unmatched junction bases numbered 6, after V lost 0 bases and J lost 5 bases. There are 15 residues in the CDR3. The CDR3 nucleotides are TGTGCCAGCAGCTTAACGGGCGGGGGGTCCCACGAGCAGTACTTC. This gives the protein CASSLTGGGSHEQYF.

The sample holds a few counts of this clone. This chain uses TRBV10-1 with TRBJ1-5; D is unclear. Germline-derived CDR1 and CDR2 are WNHNN and SYGVQD (reference sequence). Trimming removed 0 bases at V and 10 bases at J, with 10 bases between. The CDR3 is 13 residues long. The CDR3 sequence: CASSESLGRPQHF. CDR3 coding DNA: TGCGCCAGCAGTGAGTCTCTGGGGAGACCCCAGCATTTT.

The chain uses TRBV10-3 and TRBJ1-5, with D perhaps matching TRBD1 (6 bases). Per the germline V gene, CDR1 is ENHRY and CDR2 is SYGVKD. The CDR3 runs 12 residues. With 4 bases removed from V and 7 bases from J, the gap between germline ends came to 8 bases. In DNA, the CDR3 is TGTGCCATCAGTGGGGACAACCAGCCCCAGCATTTT. Residues: CAISGDNQPQHF.

The chain joins TRBV30 to TRBJ1-3; D call uncertain. The germline gives CDR1 GTSNPN, CDR2 SVGIG (reference sequence). The CDR3 runs to 13 residues. The germline V and J ends were trimmed by 3 bases and 3 bases, with 9 bases remaining between them. The CDR3 here is CAWSPGLGNTIYF. DNA of the CDR3: TGTGCCTGGAGCCCCGGCCTTGGAAACACCATATATTTT.

The sample holds a few counts of this clone. This sequence joins TRBV10-3 and TRBJ2-7; TRBD1 agrees at 7 bases. The CDR3 runs 11 residues. CDR1 and CDR2 (germline): ENHRY, SYGVKD. V trimming: 10 bases; J trimming: 5 bases; junction bases outside the gene matches: 5. DNA of the CDR3: TGTGCCACCCAGGGGGTCGACGAGCAGTACTTC. This codes for CATQGVDEQYF.

This chain joins TRBV7-3 and TRBJ2-3, with no clear D. CDR1 and CDR2 (germline): SGHTA, FQGTGA. V lost 1 base, J lost 4 bases, and 9 bases lay in between. The CDR3 sequence is 14 residues long. The CDR3 DNA sequence: TGTGCCAGCAGCTTAATGAGTACCTCAGATACGCAGTATTTT. Protein product: CASSLMSTSDTQYF.

CDR3 coding DNA: TGTGCCAGCAGTGAAAGGGCTCCTGGGGCCAACGTCCTGACTTTC. Translating it yields CASSERAPGANVLTF. The chain is built from TRBV6-1 and TRBJ2-6; D remains unclear. The CDR3 consists of 15 residues. Looked up from germline, CDR1 is MNHNS and CDR2 is SASEGT. V shed 2 bases and J shed 2 bases, with 7 bases lying between them.

The chain carries TRBV5-4 and TRBJ2-5; perhaps TRBD1 as D (5 bases). Between the trimmed V and J ends, which lost 3 bases and 4 bases, there was a span of 7 bases. Germline V gives CDR1 SGHNT, CDR2 YYREEE (reference sequence). CDR3 size: 12 residues. The CDR3 nucleotides are TGTGCCAGCAGCTGGGGCCGAGAGACCCAGTACTTC. Translation: CASSWGRETQYF.

The chain has TRBV4-1 and TRBJ2-7; tentatively, D is TRBD1 or TRBD2 (5 bases each). V gave up 1 base and J gave up 9 bases, with 16 bases separating them. Germline V lookup: CDR1 MGHRA, CDR2 YSYEKL. There are 14 residues in the CDR3. The CDR3 is CASSQVPPAGGQYF. In DNA form, the CDR3 reads TGCGCCAGCAGCCAAGTCCCCCCAGCTGGGGGGCAGTACTTC.

The sample holds a few counts of this clone. The chain carries TRBV4-1 and TRBJ2-7; no clear D. The ends were cut back, 0 bases at V and 6 bases at J, with 12 bases in the middle. Germline CDR1 MGHRA, CDR2 YSYEKL. The length of the CDR3 is 14 residues. CDR3 in amino acids: CASSQDRVLFEQYF. As DNA, the CDR3 is TGCGCCAGCAGCCAAGACCGGGTCTTATTCGAGCAGTACTTC.

This CDR3 reads CASSLLQRHTSGYTF. CDR3 sequence (DNA): TGTGCCAGCAGTTTATTACAGAGGCACACTTCTGGCTACACCTTC. The rearrangement links TRBV28 to TRBJ1-2; D remains unclear. From germline, CDR1 is MDHEN and CDR2 SYDVKM. Trimming left V 1 base short and J 7 bases short, with 16 bases between. This CDR3 comprises 15 residues.

The DNA for the CDR3 is TGCGCCAGCAGCGGGACAGCCTACGAGCAGTACTTC. It yields the protein CASSGTAYEQYF. The V gene is TRBV4-1, the J gene TRBJ2-7; 7 positions match TRBD1. This CDR3 is built from 12 residues. The germline V gene has CDR1 MGHRA and CDR2 YSYEKL. V dropped 5 bases and J dropped 2; count of bases not matched to a gene: 0.

This clone turned up a few times. The chain couples TRBV21-1 to TRBJ2-7; TRBD1, the D gene given by the table, was not confirmed from the DNA. TRBV21-1 is a documented pseudogene. The CDR3 spans 15 residues. The CDR3 DNA reads as TGTGCCAGCAGCAAAGGGTATGGGCTACGCTACGAGCAGTACTTC. Protein: CASSKGYGLRYEQYF.

Only a few counts were recorded for this clone. The J gene is TRBJ2-2, the V gene TRBV5-1; D remains unclear. Trimming shortened V by 4 bases and J by 2 bases, and 3 bases separated the two germline ends. The CDR3 contains 12 residues. Germline loops: CDR1 SGHRS, CDR2 YFSETQ. DNA for the CDR3: TGCGCCAGCAGCCCAAACACCGGGGAGCTGTTTTTT. Encoded protein: CASSPNTGELFF.

This chain connects TRBV6-6 to TRBJ1-4; D might be TRBD1 (6 bases). The CDR3 is 14 amino acids. The V gene's germline CDR1 is MNHNY and CDR2 SVGAGI (reference sequence). Trimming shortened V by 8 bases and J by 8 bases, and 18 bases separated the two germline ends. This chain's CDR3 is CASDRRGLEEKLFF. The CDR3 region has the DNA TGTGCCAGCGATAGACGGGGGCTTGAGGAAAAACTGTTTTTT.

The rearrangement uses TRBV27 and TRBJ2-1; 10 nucleotides line up with TRBD2. The CDR3 loop spans 16 amino acids. Germline V CDR1 and CDR2: MNHEY, SMNVEV (reference sequence). After removal of 5 bases from V and 8 bases from J, the junction contained 12 bases not matched to a gene. The CDR3 protein is CASSPETGTSVHEQFF. CDR3 DNA sequence: TGTGCCAGCAGTCCCGAGACCGGGACTAGCGTACATGAGCAGTTCTTC.

This clone was detected only a few times. The chain uses TRBV5-4 and TRBJ2-7, with a weak D call TRBD2 (6 bases). With 0 bases removed from V and 3 bases from J, the gap between germline ends came to 13 bases. The CDR3 sequence is 15 residues long. The V gene's germline CDR1 is SGHNT and CDR2 YYREEE (reference sequence). CDR3 nucleotide sequence: TGTGCCAGCAGCTTGGGCAGCCTCGGGGGCTACGAGCAGTACTTC. It yields the protein CASSLGSLGGYEQYF.

The J gene is TRBJ1-6, the V gene TRBV7-9, with D possibly TRBD1 on 5 matching bases. The germline V and J ends were trimmed by 6 bases and 2 bases, with 14 bases remaining between them. CDR3 length equals 16 residues. Germline V gene lookup returns CDR1 SEHNR and CDR2 FQNEAQ (reference sequence). The CDR3 reads CASREFRDPYNSPLHF. CDR3 sequence (DNA): TGTGCCAGCAGAGAATTCAGGGATCCCTATAATTCACCCCTCCACTTT.

This clone has just a few counts. The V call is TRBV11-3, the J call TRBJ2-2; 9 positions match TRBD1. The V and J ends lost 4 bases and 7 bases, in that order; junction bases with no gene match: 7. The CDR3 sequence is 15 residues long. Germline lookup yields CDR1 SGHNT and CDR2 YENEEA. The CDR3 region is CASSSGTGSGGELFF. The CDR3 DNA reads as TGTGCCAGCAGCTCCGGGACAGGGTCGGGCGGGGAGCTGTTTTTT.

This chain joins TRBV6-1 and TRBJ1-5; tentative D call: TRBD1 (5 bases). Germline loops: CDR1 MNHNS, CDR2 SASEGT. The CDR3 contains 17 residues. V lost 6 bases and J 2 bases, leaving 20 bases between the germline ends. The DNA of the CDR3 is TGTGCCAGCAGCGAAATATATTACAGGATACGCAATCAGCCCCAGCATTTT. Protein product: CASSEIYYRIRNQPQHF.

The chain links TRBV27 to TRBJ2-1; 10 nucleotides match TRBD2. V shed 6 bases, J shed 6 bases, and the junction held 11 bases outside the gene matches. Germline V gene lookup returns CDR1 MNHEY and CDR2 SMNVEV (reference sequence). The CDR3 is 16 amino acids. The CDR3 here is CASSPKGLAGANEQFF. CDR3 DNA sequence: TGTGCCAGCAGCCCAAAGGGGCTAGCGGGAGCCAATGAGCAGTTCTTC.

This clone was counted only a few times. This chain joins TRBV10-2 and TRBJ1-2; D may be TRBD1 (5 bases). Germline V CDR1 and CDR2: WSHSY, SAAADI. V gave up 5 bases and J gave up 6 bases, with 10 bases separating them. The CDR3 loop spans 12 amino acids. DNA of the CDR3: TGCGCCAGCAGTTGGGCGACAGATGGCTACACCTTC. Translating gives CASSWATDGYTF.

This chain joins TRBV7-2 and TRBJ2-5; TRBD2 is a possible D gene (7 bases). The V end lost 5 bases, the J end lost 4 bases, and 14 bases lay between the germline ends. Per the germline V gene, CDR1 is SGHTA and CDR2 is FQGNSA. This CDR3 contains 14 residues. CDR3 protein: CASSNLGGPETQYF. The CDR3, as DNA: TGTGCCAGCAGCAACCTCGGGGGGCCAGAGACCCAGTACTTC.

The genes are TRBV28 and TRBJ1-1, with 12 bases identical to TRBD1. There are 18 residues in the CDR3. Germline V lookup: CDR1 MDHEN, CDR2 SYDVKM. V lost 4 bases and J lost 0; bases outside the gene matches: 9. CDR3 loop: CASSSRRDRGRVNTEAFF. Here the CDR3 DNA reads TGTGCCAGCAGTTCGCGACGGGACAGGGGGCGCGTGAACACTGAAGCTTTCTTT. The full variable domain, with the rest looked up from reference TRBV28 and TRBJ1-1, is DVKVTQSSRYLVKRTGEKVFLECVQDMDHENMFWYRQDPGLGLRLIYFSYDVKMKEKGDIPEGYSVSREKKERFSLILESASTNQTSMYLCASSSRRDRGRVNTEAFFGQGTRLTVV.

The V gene is TRBV2, the J gene TRBJ1-1; 7 bases align to TRBD1. Germline V gene lookup returns CDR1 SNHLY and CDR2 FYNNEI. V lost 6 bases, J lost 3 bases, and 10 bases stayed unmatched. The CDR3 runs 15 residues. CDR3 residues: CASRPGQSRYTEAFF. The CDR3 DNA is TGTGCCAGCAGGCCGGGACAGTCCAGGTACACTGAAGCTTTCTTT. Supplemented by reference TRBV2 and TRBJ1-1, the full variable domain reads EPEVTQTPSHQVTQMGQEVILRCVPISNHLYFYWYRQILGQKVEFLVSFYNNEISEKSEIFDDQFSVERPDGSNFTLKIRSTKLEDSAMYFCASRPGQSRYTEAFFGQGTRLTVV.